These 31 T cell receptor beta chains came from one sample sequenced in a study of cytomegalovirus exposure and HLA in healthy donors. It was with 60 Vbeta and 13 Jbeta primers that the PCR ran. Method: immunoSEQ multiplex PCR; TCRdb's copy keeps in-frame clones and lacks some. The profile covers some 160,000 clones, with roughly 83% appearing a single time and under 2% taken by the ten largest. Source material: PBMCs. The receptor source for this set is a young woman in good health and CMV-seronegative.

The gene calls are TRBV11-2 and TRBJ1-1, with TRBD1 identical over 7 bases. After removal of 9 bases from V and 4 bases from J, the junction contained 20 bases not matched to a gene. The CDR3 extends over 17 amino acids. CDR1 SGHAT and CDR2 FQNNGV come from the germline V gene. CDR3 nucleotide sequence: TGTGCCAGGACGACGGACTTTGAGGGGCAGGGGGGCACTGAAGCTTTCTTT. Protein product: CARTTDFEGQGGTEAFF.

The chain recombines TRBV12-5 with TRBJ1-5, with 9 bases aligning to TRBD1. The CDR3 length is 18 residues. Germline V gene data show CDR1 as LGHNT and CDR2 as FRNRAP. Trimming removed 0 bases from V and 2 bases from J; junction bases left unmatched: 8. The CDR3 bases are TGTGCTAGTGGTTTGGTACCTTCCAGGACAGGGGGCAATCAGCCCCAGCATTTT. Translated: CASGLVPSRTGGNQPQHF.

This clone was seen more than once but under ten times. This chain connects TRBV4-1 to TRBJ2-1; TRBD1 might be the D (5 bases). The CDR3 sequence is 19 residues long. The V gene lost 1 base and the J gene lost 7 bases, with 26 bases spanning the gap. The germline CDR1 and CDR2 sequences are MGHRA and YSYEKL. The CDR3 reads CASSQGFGSRTRKGNEQFF. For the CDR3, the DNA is TGCGCCAGCAGCCAAGGTTTCGGTTCTAGGACAAGAAAAGGGAATGAGCAGTTCTTC.

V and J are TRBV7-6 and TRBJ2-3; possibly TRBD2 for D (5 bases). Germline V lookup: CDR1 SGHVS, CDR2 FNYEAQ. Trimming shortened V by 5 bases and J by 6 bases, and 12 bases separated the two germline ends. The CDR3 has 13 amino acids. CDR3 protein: CASSTNWRDTQYF. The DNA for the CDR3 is TGTGCCAGCAGCACCAATTGGAGGGATACGCAGTATTTT. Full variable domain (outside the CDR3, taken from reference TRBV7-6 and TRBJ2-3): GAGVSQSPRYKVTKRGQDVALRCDPISGHVSLYWYRQALGQGPEFLTYFNYEAQQDKSGLPNDRFSAERPEGSISTLTIQRTEQRDSAMYRCASSTNWRDTQYFGPGTRLTVL.

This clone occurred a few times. The CDR3 here is CASSGAGTGGKGYTF. The CDR3 DNA follows: TGTGCCAGCAGTGGGGCGGGGACAGGGGGTAAGGGCTACACCTTC. The chain has TRBV28 and TRBJ1-2, with 11 bases aligning to TRBD1. J lost 8 bases, V lost 5 bases, and 10 bases had no gene match. This CDR3 spans 15 amino acids. Germline V CDR1 and CDR2: MDHEN, SYDVKM.

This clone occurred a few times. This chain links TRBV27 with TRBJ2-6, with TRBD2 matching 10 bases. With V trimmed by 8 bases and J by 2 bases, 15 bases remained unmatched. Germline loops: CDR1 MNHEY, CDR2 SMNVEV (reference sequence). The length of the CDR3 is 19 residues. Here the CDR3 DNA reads TGTGCCAGCTCAGCTAGCGGGGGACGCCCTTTGCCTGGGGCCAACGTCCTGACTTTC. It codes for CASSASGGRPLPGANVLTF.

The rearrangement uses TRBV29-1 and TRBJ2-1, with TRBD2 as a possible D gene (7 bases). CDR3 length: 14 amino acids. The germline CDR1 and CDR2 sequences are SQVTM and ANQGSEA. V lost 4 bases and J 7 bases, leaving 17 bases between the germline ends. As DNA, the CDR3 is TGCAGCGTTGGCGGCGGGGGCCTGGGAAATGAGCAGTTCTTC. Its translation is CSVGGGGLGNEQFF.

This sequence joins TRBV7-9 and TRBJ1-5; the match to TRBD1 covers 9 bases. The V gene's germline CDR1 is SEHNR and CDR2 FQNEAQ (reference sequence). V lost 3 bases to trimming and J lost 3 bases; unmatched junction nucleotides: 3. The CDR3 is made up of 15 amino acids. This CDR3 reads CASSLGTGLNQPQHF. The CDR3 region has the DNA TGTGCCAGCAGCTTGGGGACAGGGCTCAATCAGCCCCAGCATTTT. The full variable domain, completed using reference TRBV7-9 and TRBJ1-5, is DTGVSQNPRHKITKRGQNVTFRCDPISEHNRLYWYRQTLGQGPEFLTYFQNEAQLEKSRLLSDRFSAERPKGSFSTLEIQRTEQGDSAMYLCASSLGTGLNQPQHFGDGTRLSIL.

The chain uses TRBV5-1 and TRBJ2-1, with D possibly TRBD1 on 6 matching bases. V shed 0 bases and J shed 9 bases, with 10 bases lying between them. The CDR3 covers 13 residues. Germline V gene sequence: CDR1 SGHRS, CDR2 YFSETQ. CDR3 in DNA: TGCGCCAGCAGCTTGGAGGGGGTTTTTGAGCAGTTCTTC. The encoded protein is CASSLEGVFEQFF.

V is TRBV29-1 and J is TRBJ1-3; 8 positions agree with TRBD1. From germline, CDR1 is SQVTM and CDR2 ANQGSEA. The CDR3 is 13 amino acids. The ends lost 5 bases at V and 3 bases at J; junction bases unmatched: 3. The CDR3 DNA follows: TGCAGCGTTCGGGACAGGAATGGAAACACCATATATTTT. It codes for CSVRDRNGNTIYF.

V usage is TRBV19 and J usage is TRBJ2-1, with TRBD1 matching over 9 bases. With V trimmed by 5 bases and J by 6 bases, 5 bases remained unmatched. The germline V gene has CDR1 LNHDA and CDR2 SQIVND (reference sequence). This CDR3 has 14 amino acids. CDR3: CASSWDRDLNEQFF. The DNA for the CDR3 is TGTGCCAGTAGTTGGGACAGGGACCTCAATGAGCAGTTCTTC. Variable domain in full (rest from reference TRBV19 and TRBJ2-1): DGGITQSPKYLFRKEGQNVTLSCEQNLNHDAMYWYRQDPGQGLRLIYYSQIVNDFQKGDIAEGYSVSREKKESFPLTVTSAQKNPTAFYLCASSWDRDLNEQFFGPGTRLTVL.

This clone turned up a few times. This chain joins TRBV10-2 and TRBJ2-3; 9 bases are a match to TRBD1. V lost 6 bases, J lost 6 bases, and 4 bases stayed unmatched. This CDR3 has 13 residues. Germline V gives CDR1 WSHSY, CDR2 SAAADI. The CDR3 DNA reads TGCGCCAGCAGGACAGGGGGAGGTGATACGCAGTATTTT. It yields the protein CASRTGGGDTQYF.

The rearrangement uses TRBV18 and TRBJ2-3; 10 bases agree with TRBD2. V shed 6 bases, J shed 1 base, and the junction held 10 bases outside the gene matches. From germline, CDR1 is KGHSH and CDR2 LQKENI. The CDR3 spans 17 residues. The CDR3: CASSLPWGTSGTDTQYF. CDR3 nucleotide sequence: TGTGCCAGCTCCCTGCCGTGGGGGACTAGCGGCACAGATACGCAGTATTTT.

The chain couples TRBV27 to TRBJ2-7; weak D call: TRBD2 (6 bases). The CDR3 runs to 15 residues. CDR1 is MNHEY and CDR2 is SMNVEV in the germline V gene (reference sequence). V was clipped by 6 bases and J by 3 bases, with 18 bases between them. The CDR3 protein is CASSPTLGGFYEQYF. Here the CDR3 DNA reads TGTGCCAGCAGCCCAACCCTCGGGGGATTCTACGAGCAGTACTTC.

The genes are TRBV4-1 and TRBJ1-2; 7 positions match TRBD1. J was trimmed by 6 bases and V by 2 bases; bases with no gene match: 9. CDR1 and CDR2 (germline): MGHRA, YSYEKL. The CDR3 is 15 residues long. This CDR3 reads CASSQPRQGADGYTF. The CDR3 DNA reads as TGCGCCAGCAGCCAACCTCGACAGGGCGCCGATGGCTACACCTTC.

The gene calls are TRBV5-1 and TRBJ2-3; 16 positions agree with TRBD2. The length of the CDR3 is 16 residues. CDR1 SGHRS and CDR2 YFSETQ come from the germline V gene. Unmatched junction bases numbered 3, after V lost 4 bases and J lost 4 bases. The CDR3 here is CASSPGTSGGADTQYF. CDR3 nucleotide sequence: TGCGCCAGCAGCCCAGGGACTAGCGGGGGGGCAGATACGCAGTATTTT.

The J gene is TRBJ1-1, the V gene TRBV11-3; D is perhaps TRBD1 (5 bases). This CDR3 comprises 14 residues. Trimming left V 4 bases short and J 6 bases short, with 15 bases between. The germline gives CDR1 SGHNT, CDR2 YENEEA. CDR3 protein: CASSSGPGVPEAFF. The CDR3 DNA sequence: TGTGCCAGCAGCTCCGGGCCGGGGGTCCCTGAAGCTTTCTTT. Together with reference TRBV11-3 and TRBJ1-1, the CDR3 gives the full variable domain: EAGVVQSPRYKIIEKKQPVAFWCNPISGHNTLYWYLQNLGQGPELLIRYENEEAVDDSQLPKDRFSAERLKGVDSTLKIQPAELGDSAVYLCASSSGPGVPEAFFGQGTRLTVV.

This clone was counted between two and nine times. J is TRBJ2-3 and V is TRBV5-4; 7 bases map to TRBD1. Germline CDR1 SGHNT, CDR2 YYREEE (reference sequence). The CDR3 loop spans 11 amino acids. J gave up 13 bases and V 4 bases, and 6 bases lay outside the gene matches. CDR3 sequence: CASSVGQHEYF. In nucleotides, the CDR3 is TGTGCCAGCAGCGTGGGACAGCATGAGTATTTT.

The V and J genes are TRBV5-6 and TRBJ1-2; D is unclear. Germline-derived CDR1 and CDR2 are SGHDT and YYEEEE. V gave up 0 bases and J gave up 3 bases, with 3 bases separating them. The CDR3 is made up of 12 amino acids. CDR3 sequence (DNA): TGTGCCAGCAGCTTGGCGGACTATGGCTACACCTTC. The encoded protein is CASSLADYGYTF.

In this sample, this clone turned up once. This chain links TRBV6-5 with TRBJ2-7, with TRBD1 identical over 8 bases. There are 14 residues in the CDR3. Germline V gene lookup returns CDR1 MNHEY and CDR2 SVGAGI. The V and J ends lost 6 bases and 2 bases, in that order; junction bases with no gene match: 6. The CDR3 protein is CASSRDRRTYEQYF. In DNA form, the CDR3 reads TGTGCCAGCAGCCGGGACAGGAGAACCTACGAGCAGTACTTC.

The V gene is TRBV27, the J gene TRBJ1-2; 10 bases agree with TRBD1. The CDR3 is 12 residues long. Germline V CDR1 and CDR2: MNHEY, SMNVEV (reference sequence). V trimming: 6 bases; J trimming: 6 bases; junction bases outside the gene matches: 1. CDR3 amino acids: CASRTGGHGYTF. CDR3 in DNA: TGTGCCAGCAGGACAGGGGGCCATGGCTACACCTTC.

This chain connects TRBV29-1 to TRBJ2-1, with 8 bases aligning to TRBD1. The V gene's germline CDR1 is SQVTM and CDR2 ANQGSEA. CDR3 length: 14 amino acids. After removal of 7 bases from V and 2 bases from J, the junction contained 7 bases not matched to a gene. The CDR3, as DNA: TGCAGCGCAGTGGACAGGGTCCCCTACAATGAGCAGTTCTTC. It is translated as CSAVDRVPYNEQFF.

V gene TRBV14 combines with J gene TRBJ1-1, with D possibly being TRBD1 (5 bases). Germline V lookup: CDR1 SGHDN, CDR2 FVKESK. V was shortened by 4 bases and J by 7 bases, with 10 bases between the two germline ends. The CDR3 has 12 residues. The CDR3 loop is CASSLVRGEAFF. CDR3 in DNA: TGTGCCAGCAGCCTGGTTAGGGGTGAAGCTTTCTTT.

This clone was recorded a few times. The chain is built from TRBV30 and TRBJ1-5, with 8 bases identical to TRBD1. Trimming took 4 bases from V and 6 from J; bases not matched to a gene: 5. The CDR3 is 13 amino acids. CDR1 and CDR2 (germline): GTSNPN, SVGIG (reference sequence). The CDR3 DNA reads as TGTGCCTGGATGGACAGGGTGGGTCAGCCCCAGCATTTT. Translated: CAWMDRVGQPQHF. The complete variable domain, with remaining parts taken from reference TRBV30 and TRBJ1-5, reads SQTIHQWPATLVQPVGSPLSLECTVEGTSNPNLYWYRQAAGRGLQLLFYSVGIGQISSEVPQNLSASRPQDRQFILSSKKLLLSDSGFYLCAWMDRVGQPQHFGDGTRLSIL.

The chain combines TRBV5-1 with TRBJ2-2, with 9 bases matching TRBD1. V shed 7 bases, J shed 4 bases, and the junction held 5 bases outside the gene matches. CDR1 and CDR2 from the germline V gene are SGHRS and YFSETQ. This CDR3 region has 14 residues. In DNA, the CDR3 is TGCGCCAGCGGGACAGGGAAGAGCACCGGGGAGCTGTTTTTT. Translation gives CASGTGKSTGELFF.

This chain's CDR3 is CASSVARDTEAFF. The CDR3 nucleotides read TGTGCCAGCAGTGTCGCCCGGGACACTGAAGCTTTCTTT. The rearrangement links TRBV6-1 to TRBJ1-1; D uncertain. The V gene's germline CDR1 is MNHNS and CDR2 SASEGT. V lost 4 bases to trimming and J lost 3 bases, with 9 bases between them. The length of the CDR3 is 13 residues.

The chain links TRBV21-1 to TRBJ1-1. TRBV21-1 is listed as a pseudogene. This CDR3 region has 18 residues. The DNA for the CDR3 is TGTGCCAGCAGCCCCCTTGGAGGCTTTGGCGGAAAGTCGGCTGAAGCTTTCTTT. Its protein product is CASSPLGGFGGKSAEAFF.

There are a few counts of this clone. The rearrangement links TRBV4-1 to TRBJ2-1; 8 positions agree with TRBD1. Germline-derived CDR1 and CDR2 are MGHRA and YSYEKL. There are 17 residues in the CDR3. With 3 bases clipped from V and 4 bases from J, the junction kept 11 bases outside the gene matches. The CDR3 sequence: CASSHPRDRPQYNEQFF. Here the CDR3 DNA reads TGCGCCAGCAGCCATCCCCGGGACAGGCCTCAATACAATGAGCAGTTCTTC.

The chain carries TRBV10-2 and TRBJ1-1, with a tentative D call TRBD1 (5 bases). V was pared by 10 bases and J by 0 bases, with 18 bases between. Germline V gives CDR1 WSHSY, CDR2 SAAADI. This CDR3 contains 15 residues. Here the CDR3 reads CATRDSQKMNTEAFF. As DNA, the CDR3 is TGCGCCACGAGGGACTCCCAGAAAATGAACACTGAAGCTTTCTTT.

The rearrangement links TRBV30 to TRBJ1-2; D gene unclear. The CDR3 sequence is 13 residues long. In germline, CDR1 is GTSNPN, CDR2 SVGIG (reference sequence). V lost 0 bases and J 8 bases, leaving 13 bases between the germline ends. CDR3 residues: CAWSVSGLEGYTF. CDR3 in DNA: TGTGCCTGGAGTGTGTCTGGGTTGGAGGGCTACACCTTC.

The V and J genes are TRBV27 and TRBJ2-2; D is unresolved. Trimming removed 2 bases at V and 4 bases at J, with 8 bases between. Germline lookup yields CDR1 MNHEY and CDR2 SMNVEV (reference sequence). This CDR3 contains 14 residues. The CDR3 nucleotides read TGTGCCAGCAGTTTAGCGGTCGGCACCGGGGAGCTGTTTTTT. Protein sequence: CASSLAVGTGELFF.